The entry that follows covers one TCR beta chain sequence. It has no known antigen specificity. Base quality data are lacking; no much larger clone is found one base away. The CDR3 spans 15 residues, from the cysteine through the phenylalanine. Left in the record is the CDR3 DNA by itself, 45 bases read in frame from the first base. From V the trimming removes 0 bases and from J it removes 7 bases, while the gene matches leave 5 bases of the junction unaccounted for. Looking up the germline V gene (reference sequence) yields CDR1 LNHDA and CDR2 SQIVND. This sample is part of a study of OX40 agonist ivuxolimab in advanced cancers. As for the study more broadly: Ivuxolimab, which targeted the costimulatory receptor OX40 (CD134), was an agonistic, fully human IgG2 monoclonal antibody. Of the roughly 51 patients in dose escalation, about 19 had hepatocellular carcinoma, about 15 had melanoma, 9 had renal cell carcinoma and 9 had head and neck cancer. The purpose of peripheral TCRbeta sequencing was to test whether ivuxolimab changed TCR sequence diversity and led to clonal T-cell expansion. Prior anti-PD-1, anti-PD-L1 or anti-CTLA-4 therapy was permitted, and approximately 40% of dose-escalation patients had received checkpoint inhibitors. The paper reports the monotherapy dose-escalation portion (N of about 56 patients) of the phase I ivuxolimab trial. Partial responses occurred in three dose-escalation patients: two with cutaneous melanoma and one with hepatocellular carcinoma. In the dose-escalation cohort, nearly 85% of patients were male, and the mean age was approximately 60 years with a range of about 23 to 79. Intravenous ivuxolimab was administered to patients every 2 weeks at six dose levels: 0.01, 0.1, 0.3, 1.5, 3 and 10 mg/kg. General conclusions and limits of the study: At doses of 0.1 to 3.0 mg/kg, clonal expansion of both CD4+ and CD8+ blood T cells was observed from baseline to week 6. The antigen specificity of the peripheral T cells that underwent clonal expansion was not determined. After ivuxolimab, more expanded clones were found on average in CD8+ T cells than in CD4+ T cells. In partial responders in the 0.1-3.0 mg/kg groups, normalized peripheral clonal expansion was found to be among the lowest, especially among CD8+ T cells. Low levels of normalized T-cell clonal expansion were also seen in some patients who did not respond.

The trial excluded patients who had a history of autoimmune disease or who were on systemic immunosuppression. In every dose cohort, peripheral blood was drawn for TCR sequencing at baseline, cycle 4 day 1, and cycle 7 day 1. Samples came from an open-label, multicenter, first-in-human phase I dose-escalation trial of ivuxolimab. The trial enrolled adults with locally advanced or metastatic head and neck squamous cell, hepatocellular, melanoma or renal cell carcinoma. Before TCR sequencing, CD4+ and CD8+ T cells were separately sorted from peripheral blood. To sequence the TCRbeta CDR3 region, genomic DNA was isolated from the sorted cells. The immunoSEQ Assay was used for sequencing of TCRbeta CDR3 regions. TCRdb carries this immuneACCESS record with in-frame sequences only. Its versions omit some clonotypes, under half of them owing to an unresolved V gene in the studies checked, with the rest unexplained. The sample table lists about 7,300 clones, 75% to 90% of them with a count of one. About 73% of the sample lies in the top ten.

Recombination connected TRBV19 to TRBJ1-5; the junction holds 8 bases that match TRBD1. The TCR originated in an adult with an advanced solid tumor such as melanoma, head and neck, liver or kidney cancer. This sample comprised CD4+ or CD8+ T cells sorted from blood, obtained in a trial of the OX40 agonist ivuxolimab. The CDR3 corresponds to CASSIEGQGGQPQHF. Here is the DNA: TGTGCCAGTAGTATAGAAGGACAGGGCGGGCAGCCCCAGCATTTT. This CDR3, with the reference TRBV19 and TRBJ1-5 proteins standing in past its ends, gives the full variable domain DGGITQSPKYLFRKEGQNVTLSCEQNLNHDAMYWYRQDPGQGLRLIYYSQIVNDFQKGDIAEGYSVSREKKESFPLTVTSAQKNPTAFYLCASSIEGQGGQPQHFGDGTRLSIL.